One and the same sample provided the 26 T cell receptor beta chains below, sequenced in a study of cytomegalovirus exposure and HLA in healthy donors. PCR employed 60 Vbeta and 13 Jbeta primers. Profiled with immunoSEQ multiplex PCR; TCRdb holds only in-frame clones, not every one. The sample shows some 41,000 clones, approximately 75% of them seen only once. The material sequenced was PBMCs. Every receptor here comes from a man aged 40-49 years in good health and CMV-seronegative.

As DNA, the CDR3 is TGTGCCAGCAGCGTATCAAGCGGGGTGGGGGAGACCCAGTACTTC. Its translation: CASSVSSGVGETQYF. The chain couples TRBV9 to TRBJ2-5, with TRBD2 identical over 7 bases. With 1 base clipped from V and 5 bases from J, the junction kept 8 bases outside the gene matches. Germline lookup yields CDR1 SGDLS and CDR2 YYNGEE. The CDR3 is made up of 15 amino acids.

The chain couples TRBV28 to TRBJ2-5; D possibly corresponds to TRBD2 (6 bases). This CDR3 contains 13 residues. Trimming cost V 5 bases and J 5 bases, with 12 bases left between them. Germline CDR1 reads MDHEN; CDR2 reads SYDVKM. This chain's CDR3 is CASSEGGRETQYF. In nucleotides, the CDR3 is TGTGCCAGCAGTGAGGGAGGCCGTGAGACCCAGTACTTC.

J is TRBJ2-5 and V is TRBV5-4; D assignment may be TRBD1 or TRBD2 (5 bases each). The J call may be in error: the DNA end matches TRBJ2-7 better. The CDR3 length is 15 residues. Per the germline V gene, CDR1 is SGHNT and CDR2 is YYREEE (reference sequence). CDR3 bases: TGTGCCAGCAGCCCCGACCCGGGTGGGGGCTACGAGCAGTACTTC. It yields the protein CASSPDPGGGYEQYF.

V is TRBV5-4 and J is TRBJ1-2; 7 positions agree with TRBD1. CDR1 and CDR2 (germline): SGHNT, YYREEE (reference sequence). V was pared by 6 bases and J by 1 base, with 6 bases of the junction left unmatched. The CDR3 spans 14 residues. DNA for the CDR3: TGTGCCAGCACCCAAAACAGGGGTAACTATGGCTACACCTTC. Amino acid sequence: CASTQNRGNYGYTF. Filled out from reference TRBV5-4 and TRBJ1-2, the complete variable domain reads ETGVTQSPTHLIKTRGQQVTLRCSSQSGHNTVSWYQQALGQGPQFIFQYYREEENGRGNFPPRFSGLQFPNYSSELNVNALELDDSALYLCASTQNRGNYGYTFGSGTRLTVV.

V and J are TRBV7-8 and TRBJ2-5; 8 bases line up with TRBD2. V was pared by 1 base and J by 3 bases, with 7 bases of the junction left unmatched. This CDR3 contains 16 residues. From germline, CDR1 is SGHVS and CDR2 FQNEAQ. CDR3 coding DNA: TGTGCCAGCAGCTTAGTGGCGCGGGGGGTTAAAGAGACCCAGTACTTC. Amino acids: CASSLVARGVKETQYF. Complete variable domain (other parts from reference TRBV7-8 and TRBJ2-5): GAGVSQSPRYKVAKRGQDVALRCDPISGHVSLFWYQQALGQGPEFLTYFQNEAQLDKSGLPSDRFFAERPEGSVSTLKIQRTQQEDSAVYLCASSLVARGVKETQYFGPGTRLLVL.

The V gene is TRBV6-5, the J gene TRBJ2-7; D unclear. V was pared by 2 bases and J by 1 base, with 6 bases between. The CDR3 runs 13 residues. Germline V lookup: CDR1 MNHEY, CDR2 SVGAGI. CDR3 DNA: TGTGCCAGCAGTTACGGGCAGTCCTACGAGCAGTACTTC. Its protein product is CASSYGQSYEQYF.

The rearrangement joins TRBV6-5 to TRBJ2-5; 12 bases match TRBD1. V lost 6 bases and J lost 5; bases outside the gene matches: 7. This CDR3 is 15 amino acids long. The germline V gene has CDR1 MNHEY and CDR2 SVGAGI. CDR3 sequence reads: CASSKGQGAFETQYF. Here the CDR3 DNA reads TGTGCCAGCAGCAAGGGACAGGGGGCTTTCGAGACCCAGTACTTC.

This clone has only a few counts. The chain carries TRBV2 and TRBJ1-5; a weak D match, TRBD1 (6 bases). The V end was cut by 6 bases, the J end by 7 bases, with 13 bases between. CDR3 length equals 13 residues. CDR1 and CDR2 from the germline V gene are SNHLY and FYNNEI. The CDR3 DNA reads as TGTGCCAGCAGCACAGGGTTTAGGCAGCCCCAGCATTTT. Protein sequence: CASSTGFRQPQHF.

The CDR3 protein is CASSQDLAGGGADTQYF. DNA for the CDR3: TGCGCCAGCAGCCAAGATCTTGCGGGGGGGGGCGCAGATACGCAGTATTTT. The chain is built from TRBV4-3 and TRBJ2-3, with 9 bases lining up with TRBD2. CDR1 and CDR2 from the germline V gene are LGHNA and YSLEER. V trimming: 0 bases; J trimming: 4 bases; junction bases outside the gene matches: 8. CDR3 length equals 17 residues.

The table lists this clone with a count of one. The rearrangement links TRBV30 to TRBJ2-7; 9 bases match TRBD2. The DNA end is more similar to TRBJ2-1, so the J call may be wrong. The CDR3 length is 16 residues. Germline CDR1 is GTSNPN and CDR2 is SVGIG (reference sequence). This chain's CDR3 is CAWTGLAGRSYNEQFF. The CDR3 DNA reads TGTGCCTGGACAGGGCTAGCGGGGCGATCCTACAATGAGCAGTTCTTC.

A note on this clone: A much bigger clone sits one base away, suggesting this may be a read error. This sample includes further DNA sequences coding for the same CDR3. This sequence joins TRBV6-1 and TRBJ1-1, with D perhaps TRBD1 (5 bases). This CDR3 contains 14 residues. Germline V lookup: CDR1 MNHNS, CDR2 SASEGT. CDR3 nucleotide sequence: TGTGCCAGTCACAGGATAGGCGGTAACACTGAAGCCTTCTTT. Amino acid sequence: CASHRIGGNTEAFF.

By sample share, this clone is medium-sized (0.01 to 0.1%). The chain employs TRBV6-5 and TRBJ1-6, with D uncertain. Germline values: CDR1 MNHEY, CDR2 SVGAGI. CDR3 length: 14 residues. V was cut by 0 bases and J by 7 bases, with 7 bases left in between. For the CDR3, the DNA is TGTGCCAGCAGTTACTCAACAGCAAATTCACCCCTCCACTTT. Its translation is CASSYSTANSPLHF.

V usage is TRBV2 and J usage is TRBJ1-1, with D uncertain. Trimming stripped 5 bases from V and 3 bases from J, with 10 bases between. CDR3 length equals 13 residues. Germline CDR1 and CDR2: SNHLY and FYNNEI. CDR3 DNA: TGTGCCAGCAGTAAAGACATCTACACTGAAGCTTTCTTT. Translating gives CASSKDIYTEAFF.

This chain connects TRBV18 to TRBJ2-7; D is undetermined. The V end lost 3 bases, the J end lost 0 bases, and 6 bases lay between the germline ends. CDR1 and CDR2 from the germline V gene are KGHSH and LQKENI. The CDR3 is made up of 13 amino acids. CDR3 nucleotides: TGTGCCAGCTCACCGGGCAACTCCTACGAGCAGTACTTC. Protein sequence: CASSPGNSYEQYF.

The chain has TRBV6-6 and TRBJ2-1; D is undetermined. The CDR3 spans 16 residues. The V and J ends lost 0 bases and 8 bases respectively, with 17 bases between them. Germline CDR1 is MNHNY and CDR2 is SVGAGI (reference sequence). CDR3 region: CASSYSRGTRVDEQFF. The CDR3 DNA follows: TGTGCCAGCAGTTACTCGAGAGGCACCCGGGTCGATGAGCAGTTCTTC.

The chain joins TRBV7-2 to TRBJ1-2; unclear D gene. The CDR3 extends over 13 amino acids. Trimming removed 4 bases at V and 4 bases at J, with 10 bases between. Germline CDR1 reads SGHTA; CDR2 reads FQGNSA. CDR3 in amino acids: CASSSLRGYGYTF. The CDR3 DNA follows: TGTGCCAGCAGCTCCCTAAGAGGCTATGGCTACACCTTC.

A few counts support this clone. CDR3 nucleotides: TGTGCCAGCAGATCATACAAGGGTGCCGGGGGTCAGCCCCAGCATTTT. Amino acid sequence: CASRSYKGAGGQPQHF. The V call is TRBV2, the J call TRBJ1-5, with a tentative D call TRBD1 (5 bases). Germline loops: CDR1 SNHLY, CDR2 FYNNEI. Trimming stripped 6 bases from V and 6 bases from J, with 21 bases between. This CDR3 comprises 16 residues.

This rearrangement joins TRBV6-4 to TRBJ1-6; 7 bases fit TRBD1. This CDR3 is built from 13 residues. V was pared by 3 bases and J by 9 bases, with 2 bases of the junction left unmatched. In germline, CDR1 is MRHNA, CDR2 SNTAGT. DNA of the CDR3: TGTGCCAGCAGTGAAGACAGGGCTTCACCCCTCCACTTT. This gives the protein CASSEDRASPLHF.

V gene TRBV7-9 combines with J gene TRBJ2-7; tentatively, D is TRBD1 (6 bases). This CDR3 has 15 amino acids. V was cut by 5 bases and J by 1 base, with 15 bases left in between. Germline CDR1 reads SEHNR; CDR2 reads FQNEAQ (reference sequence). Here the CDR3 DNA reads TGTGCCAGCAGCGGCACAGGGTCCCTGTCCTACGAGCAGTACTTC. It is translated as CASSGTGSLSYEQYF.

This chain links TRBV4-2 with TRBJ1-2; perhaps TRBD1 as D (6 bases). In germline, CDR1 is LGHNA, CDR2 YNFKEQ. The CDR3 is made up of 15 amino acids. With 5 bases removed from V and 3 bases from J, the gap between germline ends came to 16 bases. The chain's CDR3 is CASSLETGIHYGYTF. The CDR3 DNA reads as TGTGCCAGCAGCTTAGAAACAGGGATACACTATGGCTACACCTTC.

J is TRBJ2-2 and V is TRBV2; D remains unclear. V gave up 3 bases and J gave up 7 bases, with 6 bases separating them. This CDR3 has 12 amino acids. The germline CDR1 and CDR2 sequences are SNHLY and FYNNEI. This CDR3 reads CASSDAYGELFF. The CDR3 nucleotides read TGTGCCAGCAGTGACGCGTACGGGGAGCTGTTTTTT.

This chain connects TRBV19 to TRBJ2-7, with 8 bases that match TRBD1. V lost 2 bases to trimming and J lost 5 bases; unmatched junction nucleotides: 5. Germline V CDR1 and CDR2: LNHDA, SQIVND (reference sequence). This CDR3 has 14 residues. The CDR3 here is CASSIYAGGDEQYF. The CDR3 DNA follows: TGTGCCAGTAGTATATACGCAGGGGGCGACGAGCAGTACTTC.

This clone was counted a few times. The rearrangement uses TRBV19 and TRBJ1-2; perhaps TRBD1 as D (5 bases). V was trimmed by 3 bases and J by 4 bases, leaving 9 bases between them. The germline V gene has CDR1 LNHDA and CDR2 SQIVND (reference sequence). CDR3 length equals 13 residues. CDR3 sequence (DNA): TGTGCCAGTAGTATTGCCGGGGGCTATGGCTACACCTTC. It is translated as CASSIAGGYGYTF.

This sequence joins TRBV12-5 and TRBJ1-1; TRBD1 might be the D (5 bases). The CDR3 runs 13 residues. Deletions cut 2 bases from V and 3 bases from J, with 7 bases between. Germline lookup yields CDR1 LGHNT and CDR2 FRNRAP. For the CDR3, the DNA is TGTGCTAGTGGTTTGACAGGTCACACTGAAGCTTTCTTT. Its translation is CASGLTGHTEAFF.

V gene TRBV5-6 combines with J gene TRBJ2-2, with 9 bases aligning to TRBD1. Per the germline V gene, CDR1 is SGHDT and CDR2 is YYEEEE. V lost 4 bases and J lost 6; bases outside the gene matches: 7. This CDR3 comprises 15 residues. The DNA for the CDR3 is TGTGCCAGCAGCCCTGGGACAGGGAGTGCCGGGGAGCTGTTTTTT. Translation gives CASSPGTGSAGELFF.

This clone was recorded a few times. The chain has TRBV6-5 and TRBJ1-1, with D perhaps matching TRBD1 (6 bases). The CDR3 extends over 15 amino acids. V lost 2 bases and J lost 6, with 16 bases in between. Germline CDR1 is MNHEY and CDR2 is SVGAGI. This CDR3 is CASSYLARRGAEAFF. The CDR3 DNA sequence: TGTGCCAGCAGTTACCTAGCTCGCAGGGGAGCTGAAGCTTTCTTT.